What follows are 25 T cell receptor beta chains derived from one specimen sequenced in a study of shared clonotypes between healthy human individuals (dated by TCRdb to 2019 to 2021). Preparation of the library involved the immunoSEQ multiplex PCR assay. TCRdb mirrors the immuneACCESS table, restricted to in-frame sequences. Some clones are absent from its copies; in checked studies, under half trace to an unresolved V gene, and the reason for the others is unknown. The sample table records more than 2 million clones; roughly 95% of these occur just once. The ten largest clones represent approximately 0.13% of the sample. The sequencing sample was made of naive CD4+ T cells sorted from blood. The cell subset or site tag for this specimen amounts to: CD45RA+ positively selected. Every receptor here comes from a man between 18 and 29 years old in good health.

The genes are TRBV2 and TRBJ2-7, with 9 bases fitting TRBD1. This CDR3 has 15 amino acids. V shed 5 bases and J 1 base; nucleotides not matched to a gene: 6. The germline V gene encodes CDR1 SNHLY and CDR2 FYNNEI. CDR3 nucleotides: TGTGCCAGCAGTAACTCGGGACAGGGTTCCTACGAGCAGTACTTC. It yields the protein CASSNSGQGSYEQYF.

This clone was counted a few times. This chain links TRBV28 with TRBJ2-2; either TRBD1 or TRBD2 may supply D (5 bases each). From germline, CDR1 is MDHEN and CDR2 SYDVKM. V lost 7 bases to trimming and J lost 2 bases, with 11 bases between them. The CDR3 contains 14 residues. The CDR3, as DNA: TGTGCCAGCAAGGGTGGGACCAACACCGGGGAGCTGTTTTTT. Its protein product is CASKGGTNTGELFF.

As DNA, the CDR3 is TGCGCCAGCAGCCCCCACGTGGCAGGGGAGGCCGGGGAGCTGTTTTTT. Translating it yields CASSPHVAGEAGELFF. The chain employs TRBV5-1 and TRBJ2-2; D tentatively fits TRBD1 or TRBD2 (6 bases each). This CDR3 contains 16 residues. V was clipped by 4 bases and J by 6 bases, with 19 bases between them. CDR1 SGHRS and CDR2 YFSETQ come from the germline V gene.

The rearrangement links TRBV29-1 to TRBJ2-3; D gene ambiguous. The CDR3 is 12 amino acids. Germline CDR1 SQVTM, CDR2 ANQGSEA. V was shortened by 3 bases and J by 6 bases, with 10 bases between the two germline ends. The DNA of the CDR3 is TGCAGCGTTGAGTCCCCTGGGGATACGCAGTATTTT. Translated: CSVESPGDTQYF.

The count of this clone is one. The chain links TRBV5-1 to TRBJ2-5; a possible D gene is TRBD1 (5 bases). V was trimmed by 4 bases and J by 5 bases, leaving 12 bases between them. Germline V gene sequence: CDR1 SGHRS, CDR2 YFSETQ. There are 13 residues in the CDR3. The CDR3 DNA follows: TGCGCCAGCAGCAGGGGCCTTGGGGAGACCCAGTACTTC. Translated: CASSRGLGETQYF.

The V gene is TRBV4-3, the J gene TRBJ1-1, with 7 bases that match TRBD1. Germline CDR1 and CDR2: LGHNA and YSLEER. V shed 0 bases and J 10 bases; nucleotides not matched to a gene: 8. The CDR3 spans 14 residues. CDR3 nucleotide sequence: TGCGCCAGCAGCCAAGATAGGGGACAGAACAGAGCTTTCTTT. This codes for CASSQDRGQNRAFF.

The J gene is TRBJ1-5, the V gene TRBV27; a weak D match, TRBD1 (5 bases). Germline loops: CDR1 MNHEY, CDR2 SMNVEV (reference sequence). The germline V and J ends were trimmed by 4 bases and 2 bases, with 9 bases remaining between them. This CDR3 has 14 residues. CDR3 region: CASSWQGGNQPQHF. The CDR3 bases are TGTGCCAGCAGTTGGCAGGGAGGCAATCAGCCCCAGCATTTT.

This chain links TRBV5-6 with TRBJ1-4, with no clear D. The CDR3 contains 15 residues. Germline assignment: CDR1 SGHDT and CDR2 YYEEEE. The V gene lost 4 bases and the J gene lost 5 bases, with 15 bases spanning the gap. The DNA of the CDR3 is TGTGCCAGCAGCCCCCGGGTCCCAGGAAATGAAAAACTGTTTTTT. It is translated as CASSPRVPGNEKLFF.

The CDR3 loop reads CASSSKLAGDPYEQYF. For the CDR3, the DNA is TGTGCCAGCAGTTCAAAACTAGCGGGAGACCCCTACGAGCAGTACTTC. This rearrangement joins TRBV6-8 to TRBJ2-7; 11 bases agree with TRBD2. This CDR3 has 16 residues. Germline loops: CDR1 MNHGY, CDR2 SAAAGT. V lost 4 bases to trimming and J lost 2 bases; unmatched junction nucleotides: 7.

The rearrangement uses TRBV7-8 and TRBJ2-7, with D perhaps given as TRBD1 or TRBD2 (5 bases each). CDR1 and CDR2 from the germline V gene are SGHVS and FQNEAQ. V lost 3 bases and J lost 1, with 10 bases in between. The CDR3 extends over 14 amino acids. The CDR3, as DNA: TGTGCCAGCAGCTTCGAGGGGATTTCCTACGAGCAGTACTTC. Translating it yields CASSFEGISYEQYF.

CDR3 amino acids: CAWSAKASGLAGNGRNEQYF. DNA for the CDR3: TGTGCCTGGAGTGCCAAGGCCTCCGGACTAGCGGGAAACGGGCGTAACGAGCAGTACTTC. The chain carries TRBV30 and TRBJ2-7; TRBD2 aligns across 12 bases. The J segment lost 5 bases and the V segment lost 1 base, leaving 21 bases of the junction unmatched. The CDR3 sequence is 20 residues long. Germline CDR1 and CDR2: GTSNPN and SVGIG (reference sequence).

The rearrangement uses TRBV27 and TRBJ1-3; a weak D match, TRBD1 (5 bases). The CDR3 totals 15 residues. Germline CDR1 MNHEY, CDR2 SMNVEV (reference sequence). The germline V and J ends were trimmed by 5 bases and 0 bases, with 11 bases remaining between them. This CDR3 is CASSITGISGNTIYF. In DNA, the CDR3 is TGTGCCAGCAGTATCACAGGCATCTCTGGAAACACCATATATTTT.

The V call is TRBV2, the J call TRBJ2-3; 7 bases fit TRBD2. The CDR3 totals 17 residues. Germline lookup yields CDR1 SNHLY and CDR2 FYNNEI. Unmatched junction bases numbered 10, after V lost 1 base and J lost 3 bases. CDR3 DNA: TGTGCCAGCAGTGAAGAAGGACATTTCGGGGGGACAGATACGCAGTATTTT. Translating gives CASSEEGHFGGTDTQYF.

This chain joins TRBV5-4 and TRBJ1-2; 9 bases line up with TRBD1. Germline-derived CDR1 and CDR2 are SGHNT and YYREEE (reference sequence). This CDR3 spans 14 amino acids. The V segment lost 2 bases and the J segment 8 bases; nucleotides outside the gene matches: 7. CDR3 nucleotides: TGTGCCAGCAGCTTCCGGGACAGGGCTAGAGGCTACACCTTC. Its protein product is CASSFRDRARGYTF.

This clone was detected only once. The rearrangement uses TRBV11-2 and TRBJ2-1; 8 positions agree with TRBD2. The CDR3 has 16 amino acids. Germline V CDR1 and CDR2: SGHAT, FQNNGV. With V trimmed by 1 base and J by 8 bases, 10 bases remained unmatched. CDR3 in DNA: TGTGCCAGCAGCTTAGCCGGGACTAGGGGAGGGTATGAGCAGTTCTTC. Amino acids: CASSLAGTRGGYEQFF. Full variable domain (rest looked up from reference TRBV11-2 and TRBJ2-1): EAGVAQSPRYKIIEKRQSVAFWCNPISGHATLYWYQQILGQGPKLLIQFQNNGVVDDSQLPKDRFSAERLKGVDSTLKIQPAKLEDSAVYLCASSLAGTRGGYEQFFGPGTRLTVL.

The chain couples TRBV30 to TRBJ2-3; the D gene is possibly TRBD2 (6 bases). In germline, CDR1 is GTSNPN, CDR2 SVGIG (reference sequence). V was trimmed by 2 bases and J by 6 bases, leaving 12 bases between them. CDR3 length equals 13 residues. In nucleotides, the CDR3 is TGTGCCTGGAGTTCCGGGGGAAGGGATACGCAGTATTTT. This sequence encodes CAWSSGGRDTQYF.

There are a few counts of this clone. The rearrangement links TRBV4-1 to TRBJ2-5; tentative D call: TRBD1 (5 bases). The CDR3 covers 14 residues. The V gene lost 1 base and the J gene lost 5 bases, with 11 bases spanning the gap. Germline V lookup: CDR1 MGHRA, CDR2 YSYEKL. The CDR3 protein is CASSQVGASETQYF. DNA for the CDR3: TGCGCCAGCAGCCAAGTAGGGGCGAGTGAGACCCAGTACTTC.

The V gene is TRBV6-6, the J gene TRBJ1-2, with 8 bases identical to TRBD1. The CDR3 is 15 amino acids. Germline trimming cut 1 base from V and 4 bases from J; bases unmatched to any gene: 5. Looked up from germline, CDR1 is MNHNY and CDR2 is SVGAGI (reference sequence). Here the CDR3 reads CASSYLSRGPYGYTF. In DNA, the CDR3 is TGTGCCAGCAGTTACTTAAGCAGGGGGCCCTATGGCTACACCTTC.

The chain has TRBV6-1 and TRBJ1-4; 7 bases match TRBD1. This CDR3 contains 17 residues. V lost 0 bases, J lost 8 bases, and 12 bases stayed unmatched. Germline V gene sequence: CDR1 MNHNS, CDR2 SASEGT. Here the CDR3 DNA reads TGTGCCAGCAGTGAAGCGGGGGGGACAGTCGGAGGAGAAAAACTGTTTTTT. Its translation is CASSEAGGTVGGEKLFF.

This chain uses TRBV6-6 with TRBJ2-5; TRBD2 agrees at 7 bases. V was pared by 5 bases and J by 7 bases, with 10 bases of the junction left unmatched. From germline, CDR1 is MNHNY and CDR2 SVGAGI (reference sequence). This CDR3 is 14 amino acids long. The CDR3 reads CASSIGTIWGTQYF. The CDR3 DNA reads as TGTGCCAGCAGTATAGGGACTATCTGGGGGACCCAGTACTTC.

This sequence joins TRBV2 and TRBJ2-7, with D possibly TRBD1 on 6 matching bases. This CDR3 has 15 residues. V gave up 5 bases and J gave up 4 bases, with 18 bases separating them. Per germline, CDR1 SNHLY and CDR2 FYNNEI. CDR3 coding DNA: TGTGCCAGCAGTCGGGACAAGGCGGTTGTTTACGAGCAGTACTTC. Amino acids: CASSRDKAVVYEQYF.

Only a few counts were recorded for this clone. V is TRBV5-4 and J is TRBJ1-2; D is ambiguous. The CDR3 is made up of 15 amino acids. CDR1 SGHNT and CDR2 YYREEE come from the germline V gene (reference sequence). Trimming removed 3 bases from V and 4 bases from J, with 16 bases in between. This CDR3 is CASSSLPQTGYGYTF. The CDR3 region has the DNA TGTGCCAGCAGCTCGTTACCTCAGACCGGCTATGGCTACACCTTC.

J is TRBJ2-1 and V is TRBV9, with 8 positions matching TRBD2. CDR3 size: 17 residues. CDR1 is SGDLS, CDR2 YYNGEE, per germline. The V and J ends lost 3 bases and 4 bases, in that order; junction bases with no gene match: 12. In DNA, the CDR3 is TGTGCCAGCAGCGCTCCAGCCTTCAGCGGGGGTTACAATGAGCAGTTCTTC. It specifies CASSAPAFSGGYNEQFF.

This clone was counted a single time. J is TRBJ2-3 and V is TRBV7-2, with no clear D. V lost 1 base, J lost 5 bases, and 7 bases lay in between. This CDR3 has 13 amino acids. Looked up from germline, CDR1 is SGHTA and CDR2 is FQGNSA. CDR3 region: CASSLDPGDTQYF. The CDR3 coding sequence is TGTGCCAGCAGCTTAGACCCGGGAGATACGCAGTATTTT.

The sample holds one count of this clone. The rearrangement links TRBV4-3 to TRBJ2-4; a possible D gene is TRBD2 (7 bases). Germline CDR1 is LGHNA and CDR2 is YSLEER. Trimming cost V 3 bases and J 9 bases, with 24 bases left between them. The CDR3 covers 17 residues. CDR3: CASSQGGLDRPFSIQYF. CDR3 DNA sequence: TGCGCCAGCAGCCAGGGGGGGCTGGACAGACCGTTCAGCATTCAGTACTTC.